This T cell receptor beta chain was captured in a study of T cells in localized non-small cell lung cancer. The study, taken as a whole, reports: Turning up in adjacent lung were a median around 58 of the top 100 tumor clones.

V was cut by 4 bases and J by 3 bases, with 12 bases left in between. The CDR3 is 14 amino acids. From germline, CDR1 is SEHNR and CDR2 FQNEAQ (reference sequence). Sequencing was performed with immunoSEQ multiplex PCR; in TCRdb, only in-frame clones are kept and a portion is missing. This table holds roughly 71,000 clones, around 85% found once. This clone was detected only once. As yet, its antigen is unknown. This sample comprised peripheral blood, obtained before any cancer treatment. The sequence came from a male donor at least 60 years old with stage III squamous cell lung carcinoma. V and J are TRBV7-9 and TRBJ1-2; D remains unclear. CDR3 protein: CASSSSRLDYGYTF. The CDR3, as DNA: TGTGCCAGCAGCTCGTCGAGGCTAGACTATGGCTACACCTTC.